This T cell receptor beta chain was found in a study of response to subunit inactivated influenza vaccine. General observations from the study: Each seasonal influenza vaccination, the authors suggested, recruits few new T cells.

The sample holds a few counts of this clonotype. Its antigen remains unidentified. This CDR3 has 15 residues. V lost 7 bases and J 0 bases, leaving 14 bases between the germline ends. Germline assignment: CDR1 SGHAT and CDR2 FQNNGV. TCRdb used MiXCR to reprocess the RT-PCR reads, holding one entry per CDR3 protein. The sample has approximately 530,000 distinct CDR3 sequences, 10% to 15% seen once; the top ten hold about an eighth. Sequencing was performed on PBMCs from blood, taken about 40 days after vaccination. This chain joins TRBV11-2 and TRBJ2-3; D ambiguous. The origin of this receptor is a man in his forties or fifties who received an inactivated influenza vaccine. CDR3 protein: CASTTWMASTDTQYF. The CDR3 bases are TGTGCCAGCACCACTTGGATGGCAAGCACAGATACGCAGTATTTT.